Following are 10 T cell receptor beta chains from one sample sequenced in a study of vaccination and CD4 T cells after COVID-19. Oncomine TCR Beta short-read sequencing was applied to DNA from cultured CD4+ T cells. TCRdb passed the PCR reads through MiXCR, listing each CDR3 protein once. The sample carries roughly 18,000 distinct CDR3 sequences, under 60% recorded once. Treatment here: 10-day PBMC culture with coronavirus spike peptide pools or control peptides (ViraFEST assay). Their antigen targets remain unknown. The sequencing input was CD4+ T cells from blood, cultured in vitro. The receptors were sampled from a human donor who had recovered from COVID-19.

This clonotype has a handful of counts. The chain couples TRBV6-2 or TRBV6-3 to TRBJ1-3; D is perhaps TRBD1 (6 bases). Trimming left V 5 bases short and J 0 bases short, with 11 bases between. Germline V CDR1 and CDR2: MNHEY, SVGEGT. The CDR3 is 15 residues long. The CDR3 loop reads CASSKWTASGNTIYF. The CDR3 nucleotides read TGTGCCAGCAGTAAATGGACAGCCTCTGGAAACACCATATATTTT.

The chain is built from TRBV24-1 and TRBJ2-1, with TRBD1 matching over 7 bases. The germline gives CDR1 KGHDR, CDR2 SFDVKD. The CDR3 spans 16 residues. Germline trimming cut 5 bases from V and 1 base from J; bases unmatched to any gene: 7. CDR3 sequence: CATSVAGGKSYNEQFF. CDR3 nucleotides: TGTGCCACCAGTGTCGCAGGGGGTAAATCCTACAATGAGCAGTTCTTC.

The genes are TRBV20-1 and TRBJ2-1; TRBD2 aligns across 12 bases. The J segment lost 7 bases and the V segment lost 3 bases, leaving 10 bases of the junction unmatched. Looked up from germline, CDR1 is DFQATT and CDR2 is SNEGSKA (reference sequence). CDR3 length: 16 amino acids. The CDR3 nucleotides are TGCAGTGCTAGCCCCTTCTCCGGGACTAGCGGGAATGAGCAGTTCTTC. It translates to CSASPFSGTSGNEQFF.

This chain connects TRBV28 to TRBJ1-2, with D maybe TRBD1 (5 bases). CDR3 length equals 15 residues. Germline-derived CDR1 and CDR2 are MDHEN and SYDVKM. Trimming took 5 bases from V and 4 from J, leaving 17 bases between them. CDR3 nucleotides: TGTGCCAGCAGTCCAACCGGGACTGGAGCCTATGGCTACACCTTC. It encodes CASSPTGTGAYGYTF.

This clonotype has more than one count but fewer than ten. This chain links TRBV30 with TRBJ2-6; tentative D call: TRBD1 (6 bases). The V gene lost 3 bases and the J gene lost 0 bases, with 9 bases spanning the gap. Germline V gene sequence: CDR1 GTSNPN, CDR2 SVGIG (reference sequence). This CDR3 is built from 15 residues. CDR3: CAWRARGSGANVLTF. CDR3 coding DNA: TGTGCCTGGAGGGCCAGGGGCTCTGGGGCCAACGTCCTGACTTTC.

The rearrangement joins TRBV20-1 to TRBJ2-3; 7 bases agree with TRBD2. The germline CDR1 and CDR2 sequences are DFQATT and SNEGSKA (reference sequence). This CDR3 spans 14 amino acids. J lost 6 bases, V lost 0 bases, and 6 bases had no gene match. The CDR3 here is CSARDVTLADTQYF. The CDR3 DNA is TGCAGTGCTAGAGACGTAACACTAGCGGATACGCAGTATTTT.

The CDR3, as DNA: TGTGCCAGCAGTGAAGCCGTGGGGGAGACCCAGTACTTC. Its protein product is CASSEAVGETQYF. V gene TRBV25-1 combines with J gene TRBJ2-5; D unresolved. CDR1 and CDR2 from the germline V gene are MGHDK and SYGVNS. Trimming cost V 2 bases and J 5 bases, with 9 bases left between them. This CDR3 region has 13 residues.

The chain links TRBV3-1 to TRBJ2-5, with 7 bases that match TRBD2. V was clipped by 0 bases and J by 2 bases; unmatched bases: 3. The CDR3 runs to 15 residues. Germline V gene lookup returns CDR1 LGHDT and CDR2 YNNKEL (reference sequence). The CDR3 protein is CASSQDTGGQETQYF. Here the CDR3 DNA reads TGTGCCAGCAGCCAAGATACCGGGGGGCAAGAGACCCAGTACTTC.

V usage is TRBV5-1 and J usage is TRBJ1-4; 7 bases match TRBD1. The trim removed 5 bases at V and 8 bases at J, leaving 15 bases unmatched. This CDR3 contains 16 residues. The germline CDR1 and CDR2 sequences are SGHRS and YFSETQ. CDR3 region: CASRSGRQGLWEKLFF. CDR3 nucleotides: TGCGCCAGCAGAAGTGGAAGACAGGGCCTATGGGAAAAACTGTTTTTT.

J is TRBJ1-1 and V is TRBV24-1; D uncertain. Germline loops: CDR1 KGHDR, CDR2 SFDVKD. The CDR3 runs 13 residues. The V gene lost 1 base and the J gene lost 1 base, with 3 bases spanning the gap. This CDR3 reads CATSDFANTEAFF. The CDR3 DNA follows: TGTGCCACCAGTGATTTTGCGAACACTGAAGCTTTCTTT.